The clone carrying this T cell receptor (beta chain) has at least ten counts. The antigen remains undetermined. Trimming stripped 3 bases from V and 8 bases from J, with 4 bases between. The CDR3 totals 11 residues. Germline values: CDR1 SEHNR, CDR2 FQNEAQ (reference sequence). This sample was taken from a study of T cells in Graves' hyperthyroidism and ophthalmopathy. Study-level findings and limits: Most expanded thyroid clonotypes above 0.001 also appeared in blood.

RNA transcripts provided the source from which TCR beta CDR3 regions were amplified. Researchers ran a first-round RT-PCR on the TCR CDR3 using the HTBI primer set. MiXCR, run by TCRdb on the multiplex PCR reads, gives a single entry per CDR3 protein. The sample shows more than 550,000 distinct CDR3 sequences, just under 45% of them seen only once. The specimen sequenced was peripheral blood or thyroid tissue (not recorded which). This sequence joins TRBV7-9 and TRBJ2-2; D gene unclear. This TCR derives from an adult man with Graves' disease, either hyperthyroidism or ophthalmopathy (not recorded which). The CDR3 loop reads CASSLIGELFF. CDR3 nucleotides: TGTGCCAGCAGCTTGATAGGGGAGCTGTTTTTT.